The clone carrying this T cell receptor (beta chain) was found many times. What it recognizes is unknown. These data are taken from a study of T-cell reconstitution after alpha-beta-depleted transplantation in children. Whole-study results and caveats: Recipient T cells and thymic progenitors that survived were the source of the high TCRbeta diversity seen at day 60 in some patients. T cells produced anew were the main source of T-cell counts and diversity one year after transplant. Reported findings indicate that, about two months after transplant, alpha-beta T cells came from several hundred expanded clones, which were derived from non-depleted graft cells.

The CDR3 covers 14 residues. J gave up 5 bases and V 9 bases, and 9 bases lay outside the gene matches. Germline V gives CDR1 SNHLY, CDR2 FYNNEI. TCRbeta library preparation incorporated unique molecular identifiers. From the PCR reads, TCRdb called clonotypes with MiXCR, one entry per CDR3 protein. The data contain fewer than 700,000 distinct CDR3 sequences, 13% of them seen just once; the ten biggest clones take up around 2.2%. The sample was PBMCs, mostly from graft donor cells, taken 360 days after TCRalphabeta/CD19-depleted stem cell transplant. This receptor was identified in a male patient between 10 and 17 years old who had a stem cell transplant for acute myeloid leukemia, so the T cells may come from the graft donor. The rearrangement uses TRBV2 and TRBJ2-3; the match to TRBD2 covers 9 bases. The CDR3 loop is CARSLAGVLDTQYF. Here the CDR3 DNA reads TGTGCCAGGAGTTTAGCGGGAGTCTTAGATACGCAGTATTTT. Full variable domain (outside the CDR3, taken from reference TRBV2 and TRBJ2-3): EPEVTQTPSHQVTQMGQEVILRCVPISNHLYFYWYRQILGQKVEFLVSFYNNEISEKSEIFDDQFSVERPDGSNFTLKIRSTKLEDSAMYFCARSLAGVLDTQYFGPGTRLTVL.